These 2 T cell receptor beta chains share one sample of origin, sequenced in a study of cytomegalovirus exposure and HLA in healthy donors. This PCR relied on a set of 60 Vbeta primers and 13 Jbeta primers. The protocol was immunoSEQ multiplex PCR, while the TCRdb copy is restricted to in-frame clones and leaves out a portion. Of about 110,000 clones in the sample, around 70% were seen once. Sequencing used PBMCs. The receptors were sampled from a boy between 5 and 17 years old in good health and CMV-seronegative.

This clone occurred a few times. This chain links TRBV19 with TRBJ1-5; possibly TRBD1 for D (6 bases). The V gene lost 5 bases and the J gene lost 5 bases, with 19 bases spanning the gap. The CDR3 is 16 amino acids. Germline CDR1 and CDR2: LNHDA and SQIVND (reference sequence). The CDR3 sequence is CASSPQTGTRHQPQHF. CDR3 nucleotides: TGTGCCAGTAGTCCTCAAACCGGGACACGGCATCAGCCCCAGCATTTT. Based on the CDR3 plus reference TRBV19 and TRBJ1-5, the full variable domain is DGGITQSPKYLFRKEGQNVTLSCEQNLNHDAMYWYRQDPGQGLRLIYYSQIVNDFQKGDIAEGYSVSREKKESFPLTVTSAQKNPTAFYLCASSPQTGTRHQPQHFGDGTRLSIL.

The chain carries TRBV21-1 and TRBJ2-1; the table calls TRBD2, which could not be checked here. TRBV21-1 is assigned pseudogene status. This CDR3 region has 15 residues. CDR3 protein: CASSKGLAFYNEQFF. CDR3 coding DNA: TGTGCCAGCAGCAAAGGGCTAGCATTCTACAATGAGCAGTTCTTC.